Below, 13 T cell receptor beta chains from the same sample are listed, as sequenced in a study of blood T cells in healthy people across ages. The second PCR ran about 7 to 12 cycles with a sample-barcoded 5' primer and J-beta primers. TCRdb recomputed calls from the 5' RACE reads with MiXCR, one row per CDR3 protein. In the table there are under 2 million distinct CDR3 sequences, about 31% of which are singletons. Sequenced input: blood. The origin of the receptors is a woman aged 30 to 39 in good health.

This sequence joins TRBV10-3 and TRBJ2-1, with 14 bases lining up with TRBD2. The CDR3 covers 14 residues. V trimming: 6 bases; J trimming: 7 bases; junction bases outside the gene matches: 2. Germline V gives CDR1 ENHRY, CDR2 SYGVKD. CDR3 sequence reads: CAIRGLAGDNEQFF. DNA of the CDR3: TGTGCCATCAGGGGACTAGCGGGAGATAATGAGCAGTTCTTC.

The chain uses TRBV27 and TRBJ2-7, with D possibly TRBD1 on 6 matching bases. Germline values: CDR1 MNHEY, CDR2 SMNVEV (reference sequence). The CDR3 sequence is 14 residues long. V shed 6 bases and J shed 3 bases, with 15 bases lying between them. The CDR3 region is CASRVQGQSYEQYF. The CDR3 DNA sequence: TGTGCCAGCAGAGTCCAAGGACAGAGCTACGAGCAGTACTTC.

This clonotype has just a few counts. The CDR3 loop is CSVEVYLGQTDNEQYF. For the CDR3, the DNA is TGCAGCGTTGAAGTTTATCTGGGTCAGACAGACAATGAGCAGTACTTC. This rearrangement joins TRBV29-1 to TRBJ2-1; D possibly corresponds to TRBD1 (5 bases). The J call may be mistaken, given a closer DNA end match to TRBJ2-7. The V gene's germline CDR1 is SQVTM and CDR2 ANQGSEA. The CDR3 is made up of 16 amino acids.

The V call is TRBV10-2, the J call TRBJ2-3, with D perhaps TRBD2 (5 bases). Germline V gene lookup returns CDR1 WSHSY and CDR2 SAAADI. The V end was cut by 0 bases, the J end by 2 bases, with 9 bases between. The CDR3 extends over 15 amino acids. The chain's CDR3 is CASSESLASTDTQYF. DNA for the CDR3: TGCGCCAGCAGTGAGTCGCTAGCATCCACAGATACGCAGTATTTT.

The chain joins TRBV4-1 to TRBJ1-2, with D uncertain. Trimming cost V 1 base and J 0 bases, with 12 bases left between them. Per the germline V gene, CDR1 is MGHRA and CDR2 is YSYEKL. The CDR3 has 16 residues. CDR3 in amino acids: CASSQGAGGTNYGYTF. CDR3 DNA: TGCGCCAGCAGCCAAGGGGCGGGCGGTACTAACTATGGCTACACCTTC.

The rearrangement uses TRBV11-3 and TRBJ2-1, with D perhaps TRBD2 (5 bases). Trimming removed 5 bases from V and 0 bases from J, with 14 bases in between. The germline gives CDR1 SGHNT, CDR2 YENEEA. This CDR3 has 16 residues. The CDR3 sequence is CASSPGGFSSYNEQFF. In DNA form, the CDR3 reads TGTGCCAGCAGCCCCGGAGGCTTCAGCTCCTACAATGAGCAGTTCTTC.

The gene calls are TRBV20-1 and TRBJ2-5; D is perhaps TRBD2 (7 bases). CDR1 DFQATT and CDR2 SNEGSKA come from the germline V gene (reference sequence). V was shortened by 4 bases and J by 5 bases, with 20 bases between the two germline ends. The CDR3 consists of 15 residues. CDR3 loop: CSAILRGPWYETQYF. DNA of the CDR3: TGCAGTGCTATTTTGCGGGGGCCGTGGTACGAGACCCAGTACTTC.

This clonotype was counted a few times. V is TRBV4-1 and J is TRBJ2-7; D gene unclear. Trimming shortened V by 0 bases and J by 6 bases, and 15 bases separated the two germline ends. CDR3 length equals 15 residues. The germline gives CDR1 MGHRA, CDR2 YSYEKL. CDR3 in amino acids: CASSQESWGSGEQYF. The CDR3 nucleotides are TGCGCCAGCAGCCAAGAAAGTTGGGGATCCGGCGAGCAGTACTTC.

The chain combines TRBV7-2 with TRBJ1-2; D gene ambiguous. This CDR3 is built from 14 residues. V lost 2 bases and J 6 bases, leaving 13 bases between the germline ends. Germline lookup yields CDR1 SGHTA and CDR2 FQGNSA. The DNA of the CDR3 is TGTGCCAGCAGCTTACCTCGGGGTCAGGATGGCTACACCTTC. It codes for CASSLPRGQDGYTF.

This clonotype turned up a few times. The chain recombines TRBV7-8 with TRBJ2-7, with 8 bases that match TRBD2. Germline CDR1 and CDR2: SGHVS and FQNEAQ. This CDR3 is built from 15 residues. V trimming: 4 bases; J trimming: 3 bases; junction bases outside the gene matches: 8. CDR3 loop: CASSSPGTSSYEQYF. CDR3 sequence (DNA): TGTGCCAGCAGCTCGCCCGGGACTAGTAGCTACGAGCAGTACTTC.

This clonotype was recorded at least ten times. The chain links TRBV28 to TRBJ2-7; D unclear. This CDR3 region has 13 residues. Germline assignment: CDR1 MDHEN and CDR2 SYDVKM. V lost 4 bases and J lost 1, with 8 bases in between. CDR3 region: CASSSTPSYEQYF. As DNA, the CDR3 is TGTGCCAGCAGTTCGACCCCATCCTACGAGCAGTACTTC.

This clonotype came up a few times. The chain links TRBV2 to TRBJ2-7; TRBD2 matches 7 bases. This CDR3 contains 15 residues. Germline assignment: CDR1 SNHLY and CDR2 FYNNEI. Trimming took 6 bases from V and 2 from J; bases not matched to a gene: 10. CDR3 loop: CASRLETGGAYEQYF. The CDR3 DNA is TGTGCCAGCAGGCTTGAGACGGGAGGCGCCTACGAGCAGTACTTC.

Details on this clonotype: This may arise from a read error, as a much more abundant clone is one base away. The chain combines TRBV6-2 or TRBV6-3 with TRBJ2-5, with TRBD1 matching 9 bases. The CDR3 covers 14 residues. Looked up from germline, CDR1 is MNHEY and CDR2 is SVGEGT. In nucleotides, the CDR3 is TGTGTCAGCAGTCGCCGGGACAGGGAAGAGACCCAGTACTTC. Translated, it gives CVSSRRDREETQYF.